These 13 T cell receptor beta chains came from one sample sequenced in a study of response to subunit inactivated influenza vaccine. In TCRdb, the RT-PCR reads were re-called with MiXCR into one record per CDR3 protein. This sample has about 650,000 distinct CDR3 sequences, with 15% to 18% found just once. Specimen: PBMCs from blood, collected roughly 12 days after vaccination. The receptors were gathered from a man in his forties or fifties who received an inactivated influenza vaccine.

This clonotype turned up a few times. The chain combines TRBV27 with TRBJ1-1, with D perhaps TRBD1 (5 bases). This CDR3 has 14 residues. V was clipped by 8 bases and J by 0 bases, with 13 bases between them. Germline-derived CDR1 and CDR2 are MNHEY and SMNVEV (reference sequence). CDR3 region: CASQISTVNTEAFF. In DNA, the CDR3 is TGTGCCAGCCAAATATCGACAGTGAACACTGAAGCTTTCTTT.

This rearrangement joins TRBV7-9 to TRBJ2-7, with unresolved D. From germline, CDR1 is SEHNR and CDR2 FQNEAQ (reference sequence). The V end lost 1 base, the J end lost 4 bases, and 11 bases lay between the germline ends. This CDR3 is 14 amino acids long. The CDR3 loop is CASSLGRQKYEQYF. The CDR3 DNA sequence: TGTGCCAGCAGCTTAGGTCGGCAGAAATACGAGCAGTACTTC.

This chain joins TRBV10-3 and TRBJ1-5; tentative D call: TRBD1 (6 bases). From germline, CDR1 is ENHRY and CDR2 SYGVKD. The length of the CDR3 is 13 residues. Deletions cut 7 bases from V and 5 bases from J, with 12 bases between. CDR3 residues: CAITESGDQPQHF. The CDR3 DNA reads as TGTGCCATCACGGAGTCAGGGGATCAGCCCCAGCATTTT.

V gene TRBV19 combines with J gene TRBJ2-3; a possible D gene is TRBD2 (5 bases). V was trimmed by 7 bases and J by 3 bases, leaving 14 bases between them. Per germline, CDR1 LNHDA and CDR2 SQIVND (reference sequence). The CDR3 is made up of 14 amino acids. CDR3 sequence: CASNPGLGTDTQYF. The CDR3 DNA is TGTGCCAGTAATCCGGGGTTGGGGACAGATACGCAGTATTTT.

DNA of the CDR3: TGTGCCAGCAGCTTAGGGGATTGGGAGAACACTGAAGCTTTCTTT. Translating gives CASSLGDWENTEAFF. The V call is TRBV11-2, the J call TRBJ1-1; no clear D. Germline loops: CDR1 SGHAT, CDR2 FQNNGV. This CDR3 is 15 amino acids long. V was clipped by 1 base and J by 1 base, with 10 bases between them.

The chain recombines TRBV12-3 or TRBV12-4 with TRBJ2-1; 11 nucleotides align to TRBD2. There are 14 residues in the CDR3. V shed 7 bases, J shed 8 bases, and the junction held 7 bases outside the gene matches. CDR3 in DNA: TGTGCCAGCAAGTTAGCGGGGGGGGCCGATGAGCAGTTCTTC. It codes for CASKLAGGADEQFF.

J is TRBJ2-3 and V is TRBV7-9; D is perhaps TRBD1 (6 bases). V was shortened by 1 base and J by 1 base, with 9 bases between the two germline ends. The germline gives CDR1 SEHNR, CDR2 FQNEAQ (reference sequence). The CDR3 sequence is 15 residues long. CDR3 nucleotides: TGTGCCAGCAGCTTAGAACAGGGCCGCACAGATACGCAGTATTTT. Its protein product is CASSLEQGRTDTQYF.

This clonotype occurred a few times. The V gene is TRBV12-3 or TRBV12-4, the J gene TRBJ2-3; no clear D. V shed 2 bases and J shed 6 bases, with 15 bases lying between them. The CDR3 sequence is 15 residues long. The CDR3 loop reads CASSLYVDPWDTQYF. Written as DNA, the CDR3 is TGTGCCAGCAGTTTATACGTGGACCCCTGGGATACGCAGTATTTT.

The chain employs TRBV3-1 and TRBJ2-1; D remains ambiguous. V gave up 1 base and J gave up 4 bases, with 14 bases separating them. The CDR3 has 16 amino acids. Per the germline V gene, CDR1 is LGHDT and CDR2 is YNNKEL (reference sequence). The CDR3 DNA follows: TGTGCCAGCAGCCAAGTCGGCGGCACAACGTACAATGAGCAGTTCTTC. Residues: CASSQVGGTTYNEQFF.

This clonotype was counted between two and nine times. The chain recombines TRBV7-2 with TRBJ1-1; D gene ambiguous. The V end lost 3 bases, the J end lost 0 bases, and 11 bases lay between the germline ends. This CDR3 has 15 residues. Germline CDR1 SGHTA, CDR2 FQGNSA. CDR3 protein: CASSFFGRLNTEAFF. The CDR3 DNA is TGTGCCAGCAGCTTTTTTGGCAGACTGAACACTGAAGCTTTCTTT.

This clonotype occurred many times. J is TRBJ2-7 and V is TRBV11-2; D is unclear. With 0 bases removed from V and 5 bases from J, the gap between germline ends came to 5 bases. This CDR3 has 12 amino acids. CDR1 and CDR2 from the germline V gene are SGHAT and FQNNGV. CDR3 protein: CASSLDRDEQYF. In nucleotides, the CDR3 is TGTGCCAGCAGCTTAGATCGCGACGAGCAGTACTTC.

This clonotype was seen repeatedly, ten times or more. The chain is built from TRBV5-6 and TRBJ2-1; TRBD1 matches at 7 bases. This CDR3 has 13 amino acids. From germline, CDR1 is SGHDT and CDR2 YYEEEE. V trimming: 6 bases; J trimming: 4 bases; junction bases outside the gene matches: 4. The CDR3 DNA reads TGTGCCAGCACCGGACAGGTATACAATGAGCAGTTCTTC. Amino acid sequence: CASTGQVYNEQFF.

This clonotype has just a few counts. The chain combines TRBV27 with TRBJ2-5, with D uncertain. Trimming stripped 3 bases from V and 6 bases from J, with 14 bases between. CDR3 length equals 14 residues. CDR1 is MNHEY, CDR2 SMNVEV, per germline (reference sequence). The CDR3 nucleotides read TGTGCCAGCAGTTTGAGTTCGTGGATGCAGACCCAGTACTTC. It yields the protein CASSLSSWMQTQYF.